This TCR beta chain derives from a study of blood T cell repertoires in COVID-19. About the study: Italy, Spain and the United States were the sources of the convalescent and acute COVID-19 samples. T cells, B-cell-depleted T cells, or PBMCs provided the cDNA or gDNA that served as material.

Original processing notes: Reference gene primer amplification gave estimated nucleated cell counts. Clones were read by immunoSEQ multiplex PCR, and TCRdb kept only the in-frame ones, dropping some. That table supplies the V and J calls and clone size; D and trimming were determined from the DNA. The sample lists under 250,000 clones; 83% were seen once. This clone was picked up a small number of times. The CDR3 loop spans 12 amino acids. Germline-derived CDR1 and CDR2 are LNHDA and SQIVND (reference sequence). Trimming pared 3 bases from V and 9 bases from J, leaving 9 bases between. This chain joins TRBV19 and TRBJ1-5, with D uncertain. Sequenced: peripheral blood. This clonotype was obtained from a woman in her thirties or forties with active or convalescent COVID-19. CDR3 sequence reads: CASSIGEVPQHF. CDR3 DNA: TGTGCCAGTAGTATCGGGGAGGTGCCCCAGCATTTT.